One and the same sample provided the 25 T cell receptor beta chains below, sequenced in a study of CD8+ T cells in alopecia areata. Once RNA had been extracted, it was reverse transcribed into cDNA to act as the sequencing template. TCRdb's table, derived via immunoSEQ multiplex PCR, lists solely in-frame clones and lacks some. This record lists some 110,000 clones, none seen once only, and the top ten clones contain 15% to 20%. The sequenced material came from lesional skin. These receptors were collected from a C3H/HeJ mouse with alopecia areata. Strain MHC haplotype: H2-k.

As to this clone: Gene names denote mouse genes. The sequenced fragment ends 4 residues before the CDR3 boundary, so the rest is inferred from the germline J gene. V and J are TRBV13-2 and TRBJ2-7, with D possibly being TRBD1 (6 bases). The V and J ends lost 2 bases and 2 bases respectively, with 8 bases between them. CDR3 length: 13 amino acids. The germline V gene has CDR1 NNHNN and CDR2 SYGAGS (reference sequence). The CDR3 spells CASGDQGTYEQYF. Incomplete CDR3 DNA: TGTGCCAGCGGTGACCAGGGGACCTAT.

Comment on this clone: These gene names are mouse names. The observed sequence ends 4 residues before the CDR3 terminus, with the missing tail filled in from the germline J gene. The chain links TRBV1 to TRBJ2-1; TRBD2 is a possible D gene (5 bases). Germline V lookup: CDR1 NSQYPW, CDR2 LRSPGD (reference sequence). CDR3 length: 15 amino acids. V was trimmed by 1 base and J by 1 base, leaving 8 bases between them. CDR3 in amino acids: CTCSAVGSNYAEQFF. The sequenced part of the CDR3 DNA is TGCACCTGCAGTGCAGTGGGGTCCAACTATGCT.

This clone was seen only a few times. Gene names denote mouse genes. Read sequence stops 4 residues before the CDR3 end, and the germline J gene provides the missing end. The sample contains more than one DNA sequence encoding this CDR3. The rearrangement uses TRBV19 and TRBJ2-5; 11 bases align to TRBD2. The CDR3 is made up of 16 amino acids. Germline V gene data show CDR1 as FNHDT and CDR2 as SITEND (reference sequence). The trim removed 2 bases at V and 0 bases at J, leaving 2 bases unmatched. CDR3 sequence reads: CASSIGTGGNQDTQYF. Partial CDR3 DNA: TGTGCCAGCAGTATCGGGACTGGGGGAAACCAAGAC.

There are a few counts of this clone. Gene and germline names: mouse. The read falls 4 residues short of the CDR3 end, and the missing part is taken from the germline J gene. The chain joins TRBV16 to TRBJ1-2, with D perhaps matching TRBD1 (6 bases). Germline CDR1 is SGHSA and CDR2 is FRNQAP. Between the trimmed V and J ends, which lost 5 bases and 2 bases, there was a span of 6 bases. The CDR3 runs 12 residues. The CDR3 DNA, read in part, is TGTGCAAGCAGCAGGGGGAACTCC. It codes for CASSRGNS. In full, the CDR3 is CASSRGNSDYTF.

On this clone itself: Mouse gene names apply. The observed sequence ends 4 residues before the CDR3 terminus, with the missing tail filled in from the germline J gene. The chain combines TRBV12-1 with TRBJ1-2; 9 bases map to TRBD1. J lost 4 bases, V lost 1 base, and 3 bases had no gene match. The CDR3 totals 14 residues. In germline, CDR1 is SGHSN, CDR2 HYEKVE. The CDR3 DNA, read in part, is TGTGCCAGCTCTCTGGGGACAGGGTCCTCC. Protein: CASSLGTGSS. The whole CDR3 region reads CASSLGTGSSDYTF.

The sample holds a few counts of this clone. The protein given in TCRdb and the translation of the DNA differ at residue 13, and the sequence presented here derives from the DNA. Gene names and germline match the mouse. The observed sequence ends 3 residues before the CDR3 terminus, with the missing tail filled in from the germline J gene. This rearrangement joins TRBV1 to TRBJ1-6, with 9 bases fitting TRBD1. TRBJ1-6 is recorded as an ORF, its role being uncertain. This CDR3 contains 16 residues. From germline, CDR1 is NSQYPW and CDR2 LRSPGD (reference sequence). The V segment lost 0 bases and the J segment 7 bases; nucleotides outside the gene matches: 4. The DNA read from the CDR3 is TGCACCTGCAGTGCAGATAACAGGGGGCGAAATTCGCCC. Translation gives CTCSADNRGRNSP. The entire CDR3 protein reads CTCSADNRGRNSPLYF.

Notes on this clone: The gene symbols are mouse symbols. From the germline J gene comes the end of the CDR3, since the read stops 4 residues before it. J is TRBJ2-5 and V is TRBV14, with 8 bases aligning to TRBD2. The CDR3 covers 14 residues. CDR1 is SGHDT, CDR2 FRDEAV, per germline. V shed 4 bases and J 3 bases; nucleotides not matched to a gene: 4. The sequenced part of the CDR3 DNA is TGTGCCAGCAGTCCCGACTGGGGACAAGAC. Protein product: CASSPDWGQD. The whole CDR3 protein reads CASSPDWGQDTQYF. Variable domain in full (rest from reference TRBV14 and TRBJ2-5): EAGVTQSPRYAVLQEGQAVSFWCDPISGHDTLYWYQQPRDQGPQLLVYFRDEAVIDNSQLPSDRFSAVRPKGTNSTLKIQSAKQGDTATYLCASSPDWGQDTQYFGPGTRLLVL.

This clone showed up many times. Gene names are the mouse ones. Read data end 4 residues before the CDR3 end; the end is taken from the germline J gene. This chain joins TRBV1 and TRBJ2-1; the match to TRBD1 covers 7 bases. Germline assignment: CDR1 NSQYPW and CDR2 LRSPGD (reference sequence). The CDR3 covers 15 residues. J gave up 4 bases and V 4 bases, and 7 bases lay outside the gene matches. Partial CDR3 DNA: TGCACCTGCAGTGGTACCGGGACAGCTTATGCT. It codes for CTCSGTGTAYA. The full CDR3 protein reads CTCSGTGTAYAEQFF. The full variable domain, rest sourced from reference TRBV1 and TRBJ2-1, is VTLLEQNPRWRLVPRGQAVNLRCILKNSQYPWMSWYQQDLQKQLQWLFTLRSPGDKEVKSLPGADYLATRVTDTELRLQVANMSQGRTLYCTCSGTGTAYAEQFFGPGTRLTVL.

On this clone: Germline and genes here are mouse. The CDR3 sequence is CTCSADKTWGKNTLYF. Partial CDR3 DNA: TGCACCTGCAGTGCAGATAAGACCTGGGGGAAAAAC. The chain couples TRBV1 to TRBJ2-4; 7 nucleotides match TRBD2. The read terminates 4 residues ahead of where the CDR3 ends, so the germline J gene completes it. Germline CDR1 reads NSQYPW; CDR2 reads LRSPGD (reference sequence). The CDR3 has 16 amino acids.

As to this clone: Gene names denote mouse genes. The read terminates 4 residues before the CDR3 end, so the remaining end is supplied by the germline J gene. The chain carries TRBV19 and TRBJ2-4, with D possibly being TRBD1 (6 bases). The V gene lost 7 bases and the J gene lost 0 bases, with 12 bases spanning the gap. CDR1 is FNHDT, CDR2 SITEND, per germline (reference sequence). CDR3 length: 14 amino acids. CDR3 DNA, as far as it was read: TGTGCCAGCCGGGACATTACTAGTCAAAAC. This sequence encodes CASRDITSQN. In full, the CDR3 is CASRDITSQNTLYF.

In this sample, this clone turned up a few times. At residue 10, the TCRdb protein departs from the DNA translation, so the protein shown here was derived from the DNA itself. Gene names are the mouse ones. The read terminates 3 residues before the CDR3 end, so the remaining end is supplied by the germline J gene. The chain combines TRBV19 with TRBJ1-6, with TRBD1 identical over 8 bases. TRBJ1-6 is assigned to the ORF class and has an uncertain function. Germline V gives CDR1 FNHDT, CDR2 SITEND (reference sequence). CDR3 size: 13 residues. V gave up 5 bases and J gave up 7 bases; unmatched junction bases: 2. CDR3 DNA (partial): TGTGCCAGCAGGCAGGGGGCGAATTCGCCC. It is translated as CASRQGANSP. The CDR3, in full, reads CASRQGANSPLYF.

With respect to this clone: Gene names are the mouse ones. Sequencing ends 4 residues short of the CDR3 end; the germline J gene provides the rest. V and J are TRBV19 and TRBJ2-7, with 11 bases aligning to TRBD2. Germline V gene sequence: CDR1 FNHDT, CDR2 SITEND (reference sequence). The CDR3 has 14 residues. The sequenced CDR3 bases are TGTGCCAGCAGTAGAGGACTGGGGGGATAT. Its protein product is CASSRGLGGY. The whole CDR3 region reads CASSRGLGGYEQYF.

This clone was seen more than once but under ten times. The gene names given are mouse names. The CDR3 is cut off 4 residues early in the read; its end comes from the germline J gene. This chain links TRBV13-3 with TRBJ2-3; 9 bases fit TRBD2. This CDR3 region has 15 residues. Germline V lookup: CDR1 NNHDY, CDR2 SYVADS. The V segment lost 4 bases and the J segment 1 base; nucleotides outside the gene matches: 4. The CDR3 bases that were read are TGTGCCAGCAGTTTCATGGGGGGGCGTGCAGAA. Amino acids: CASSFMGGRAE. Given in full, the CDR3 is CASSFMGGRAETLYF.

Notes on this clone: Gene names are mouse gene names. Read data end 4 residues before the CDR3 end; the end is taken from the germline J gene. The J gene is TRBJ2-1, the V gene TRBV1; D call uncertain. The germline V gene encodes CDR1 NSQYPW and CDR2 LRSPGD (reference sequence). The CDR3 is made up of 12 amino acids. Trimming cost V 7 bases and J 4 bases, with 8 bases left between them. The sequenced CDR3 bases are TGCACCTGCACCCAGAATTATGCT. Residues: CTCTQNYA. The complete CDR3 reads CTCTQNYAEQFF.

To note about this clone: At residue 13, the TCRdb protein departs from the DNA translation, so the protein shown here was derived from the DNA itself. Germline and genes: mouse. The read ends 3 residues early relative to the CDR3; the germline J gene fills the gap. This rearrangement joins TRBV13-3 to TRBJ1-3; TRBD1 agrees at 12 bases. The V and J ends lost 4 bases and 3 bases, in that order; junction bases with no gene match: 5. CDR3 size: 16 residues. CDR1 and CDR2 from the germline V gene are NNHDY and SYVADS. CDR3: CASSLGTGGGGNTLYF. Partial CDR3 DNA: TGTGCCAGCAGTCTCGGGACAGGGGGCGGTGGAAATACG. Filled out from reference TRBV13-3 and TRBJ1-3, the complete variable domain reads EAAVTQSPRSKVAVTGGKVTLSCHQTNNHDYMYWYRQDTGHGLRLIHYSYVADSTEKGDIPDGYKASRPSQENFSLILELASLSQTAVYFCASSLGTGGGGNTLYFGEGSRLIVV.

This clone turned up a few times. TCRdb's protein sequence differs at residue 11 from the translated DNA; the protein presented here follows the DNA. Gene names denote mouse genes. The read finishes 3 residues shy of the CDR3 end, and the germline J gene is used to complete it. The chain carries TRBV1 and TRBJ1-6, with TRBD1 identical over 8 bases. TRBJ1-6 falls under the ORF class, with uncertain function. The germline V gene has CDR1 NSQYPW and CDR2 LRSPGD (reference sequence). CDR3 length: 14 amino acids. Germline trimming cut 5 bases from V and 6 bases from J; bases unmatched to any gene: 3. The CDR3 reads CTCSLTGVNSPLYF. The covered CDR3 bases are TGCACCTGCAGTCTGACAGGGGTTAATTCGCCC.

Regarding this clone: Gene names follow the mouse nomenclature. The CDR3 end lies 4 residues beyond the end of the read and is filled in from the germline J gene. This sequence joins TRBV1 and TRBJ2-5, with a weak D call TRBD2 (6 bases). CDR3 size: 14 residues. Germline V gene sequence: CDR1 NSQYPW, CDR2 LRSPGD (reference sequence). CDR3 in amino acids: CTCSAVTGRDTQYF. The part of the CDR3 DNA that was read is TGCACCTGCAGTGCAGTCACTGGGCGGGAC. Complete variable domain (other parts from reference TRBV1 and TRBJ2-5): VTLLEQNPRWRLVPRGQAVNLRCILKNSQYPWMSWYQQDLQKQLQWLFTLRSPGDKEVKSLPGADYLATRVTDTELRLQVANMSQGRTLYCTCSAVTGRDTQYFGPGTRLLVL.

A few counts support this clone. Here the gene names and germline are mouse. The CDR3 end is not reached by the read, which stops 4 residues before it; the germline J gene fills it in. The chain recombines TRBV13-2 with TRBJ2-1; D uncertain. Germline CDR1 and CDR2: NNHNN and SYGAGS (reference sequence). The V and J ends lost 5 bases and 2 bases respectively, with 8 bases between them. The CDR3 is 13 amino acids. CDR3 amino acids: CASGPQYYAEQFF. The covered CDR3 bases are TGTGCCAGCGGGCCACAATACTATGCT.

This clone was observed at least ten times. Gene names are the mouse ones. The missing CDR3 end, 4 residues past where the read stops, is filled in from the germline J gene. V is TRBV13-3 and J is TRBJ2-3; 7 nucleotides align to TRBD1. Germline V gene lookup returns CDR1 NNHDY and CDR2 SYVADS. V trimming: 7 bases; J trimming: 1 base; junction bases outside the gene matches: 3. This CDR3 region has 13 residues. CDR3 DNA, as far as it was read: TGTGCCAGCTCAGGGGGTGGTGCAGAA. It yields the protein CASSGGGAE. The complete CDR3 reads CASSGGGAETLYF.

This clone showed up just a few times. Here the gene names and germline are mouse. The observed sequence ends 4 residues before the CDR3 terminus, with the missing tail filled in from the germline J gene. V usage is TRBV5 and J usage is TRBJ2-1; 7 bases align to TRBD2. The CDR3 covers 14 residues. CDR1 LGHNA and CDR2 YNLKQL come from the germline V gene (reference sequence). J lost 5 bases, V lost 3 bases, and 4 bases had no gene match. The sequenced CDR3 bases are TGTGCCAGCAGCCACGGGGGGGTGGATGCT. Translating it yields CASSHGGVDA. From start to end, the CDR3 is CASSHGGVDAEQFF.

This clone was observed a few times. Genes and germline are mouse. The observed sequence ends 4 residues before the CDR3 terminus, with the missing tail filled in from the germline J gene. The chain couples TRBV13-3 to TRBJ2-4; 10 positions agree with TRBD2. Unmatched junction bases numbered 6, after V lost 1 base and J lost 1 base. The CDR3 runs to 17 residues. Germline CDR1 and CDR2: NNHDY and SYVADS. CDR3 residues: CASSDFWGGDGQNTLYF. The part of the CDR3 DNA that was read is TGTGCCAGCAGTGATTTCTGGGGGGGCGACGGTCAAAAC.

A few counts support this clone. All gene names here are mouse names. The CDR3 is cut off 4 residues early in the read; its end comes from the germline J gene. The rearrangement links TRBV19 to TRBJ2-3; 10 bases match TRBD2. Trimming cost V 4 bases and J 1 base; bases outside gene matches: 6. Germline CDR1 and CDR2: FNHDT and SITEND (reference sequence). The CDR3 spans 16 residues. The CDR3 spells CASSLLGGPGAETLYF. The part of the CDR3 DNA that was read is TGTGCCAGCAGTCTCCTGGGGGGGCCTGGTGCAGAA.

This clone showed up just a few times. Gene names and germline refer to mouse. The read terminates 4 residues ahead of where the CDR3 ends, so the germline J gene completes it. This chain uses TRBV13-3 with TRBJ1-2, with 11 bases matching TRBD1. The V gene's germline CDR1 is NNHDY and CDR2 SYVADS. This CDR3 is 13 amino acids long. The CDR3 bases that were read are TGTGCCAGCACCGGACAGGGGGCATCC. Its translation is CASTGQGAS. The whole CDR3 sequence reads CASTGQGASDYTF.

This clone was seen a handful of times. Germline and genes: mouse. The read stops 4 residues short of the end of the CDR3; the missing end is completed from the germline J gene. The J gene is TRBJ2-3, the V gene TRBV19; 12 bases are a match to TRBD2. This CDR3 spans 18 amino acids. J gave up 0 bases and V 0 bases, and 5 bases lay outside the gene matches. CDR1 is FNHDT, CDR2 SITEND, per germline (reference sequence). The CDR3 here is CASSIETGGARSAETLYF. The part of the CDR3 DNA that was read is TGTGCCAGCAGTATAGAGACTGGGGGGGCGCGGAGTGCAGAA.

Only a few counts were recorded for this clone. Genes and germline are mouse. The sequence runs out 4 residues before the end of the CDR3; the remainder is reconstructed from the germline J gene. The chain is built from TRBV19 and TRBJ2-7; 10 nucleotides align to TRBD2. CDR1 is FNHDT and CDR2 is SITEND in the germline V gene (reference sequence). This CDR3 comprises 16 residues. V lost 4 bases and J lost 0; bases outside the gene matches: 7. The CDR3 bases that were read are TGTGCCAGCAGTTCCCCGACTGGGGGGAGCTCCTAT. This sequence encodes CASSSPTGGSSY. The whole CDR3 region reads CASSSPTGGSSYEQYF.